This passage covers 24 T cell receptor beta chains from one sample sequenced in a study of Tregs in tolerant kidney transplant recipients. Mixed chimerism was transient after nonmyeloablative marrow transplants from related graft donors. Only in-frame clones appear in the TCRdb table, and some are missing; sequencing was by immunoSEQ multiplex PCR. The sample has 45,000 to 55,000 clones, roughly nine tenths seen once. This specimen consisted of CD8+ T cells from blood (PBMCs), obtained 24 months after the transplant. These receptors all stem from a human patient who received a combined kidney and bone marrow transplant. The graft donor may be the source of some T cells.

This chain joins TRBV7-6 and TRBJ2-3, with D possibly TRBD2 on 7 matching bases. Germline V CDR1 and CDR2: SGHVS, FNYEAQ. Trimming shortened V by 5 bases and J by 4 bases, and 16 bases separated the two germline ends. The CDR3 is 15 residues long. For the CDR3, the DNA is TGTGCCAGCAGCCTCCGTGGGGGGGCCCCAGATACGCAGTATTTT. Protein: CASSLRGGAPDTQYF.

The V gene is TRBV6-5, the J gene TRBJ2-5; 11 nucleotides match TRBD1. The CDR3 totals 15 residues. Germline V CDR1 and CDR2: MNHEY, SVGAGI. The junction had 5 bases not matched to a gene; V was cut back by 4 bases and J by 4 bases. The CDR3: CASSLIGTGGETQYF. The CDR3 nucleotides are TGTGCCAGCAGTTTAATAGGGACAGGGGGAGAGACCCAGTACTTC.

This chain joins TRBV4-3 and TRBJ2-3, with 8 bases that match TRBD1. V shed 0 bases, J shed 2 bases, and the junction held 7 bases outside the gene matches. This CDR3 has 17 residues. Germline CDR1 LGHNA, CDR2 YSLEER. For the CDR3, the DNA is TGCGCCAGCAGCCAAGATCTGTCAGGGGGCTTCACAGATACGCAGTATTTT. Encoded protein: CASSQDLSGGFTDTQYF.

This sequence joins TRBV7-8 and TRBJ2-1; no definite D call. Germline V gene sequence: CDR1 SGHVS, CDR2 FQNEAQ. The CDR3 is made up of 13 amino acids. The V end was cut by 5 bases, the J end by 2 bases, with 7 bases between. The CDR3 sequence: CASSRSTYNEQFF. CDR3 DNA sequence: TGTGCCAGCAGCAGATCTACCTACAATGAGCAGTTCTTC.

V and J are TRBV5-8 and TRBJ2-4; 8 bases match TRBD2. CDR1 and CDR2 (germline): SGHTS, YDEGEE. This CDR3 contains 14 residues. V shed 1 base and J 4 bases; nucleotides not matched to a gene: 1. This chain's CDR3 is CASSLSGGKNIQYF. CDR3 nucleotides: TGTGCCAGCAGCTTGAGCGGGGGAAAAAACATTCAGTACTTC.

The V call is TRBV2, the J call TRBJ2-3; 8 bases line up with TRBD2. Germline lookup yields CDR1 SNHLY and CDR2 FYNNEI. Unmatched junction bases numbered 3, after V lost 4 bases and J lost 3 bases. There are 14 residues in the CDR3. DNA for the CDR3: TGTGCCAGCAGTGTACTAGCGGATACAGATACGCAGTATTTT. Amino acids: CASSVLADTDTQYF.

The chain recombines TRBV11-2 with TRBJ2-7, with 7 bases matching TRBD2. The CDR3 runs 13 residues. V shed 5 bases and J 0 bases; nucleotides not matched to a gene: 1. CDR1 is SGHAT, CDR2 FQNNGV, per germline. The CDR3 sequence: CASSRGDSYEQYF. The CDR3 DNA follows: TGTGCCAGCAGCCGGGGGGACTCCTACGAGCAGTACTTC.

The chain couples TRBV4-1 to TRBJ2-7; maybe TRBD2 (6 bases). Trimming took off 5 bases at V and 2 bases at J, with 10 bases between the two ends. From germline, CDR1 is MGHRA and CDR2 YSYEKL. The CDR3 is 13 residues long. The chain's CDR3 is CASSGGTAYEQYF. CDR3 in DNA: TGCGCCAGCAGCGGGGGGACGGCCTACGAGCAGTACTTC.

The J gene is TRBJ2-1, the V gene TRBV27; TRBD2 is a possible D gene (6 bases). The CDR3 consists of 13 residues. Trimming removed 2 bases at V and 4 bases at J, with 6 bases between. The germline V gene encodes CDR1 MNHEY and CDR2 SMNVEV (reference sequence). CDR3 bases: TGTGCCAGCAGTTTAGGAGGGTACAATGAGCAGTTCTTC. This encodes CASSLGGYNEQFF.

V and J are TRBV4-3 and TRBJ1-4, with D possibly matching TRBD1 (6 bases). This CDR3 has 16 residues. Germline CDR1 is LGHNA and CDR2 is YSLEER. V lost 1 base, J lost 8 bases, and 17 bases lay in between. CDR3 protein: CASSQGIEGENEKLFF. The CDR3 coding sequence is TGCGCCAGCAGCCAAGGGATCGAGGGGGAGAACGAAAAACTGTTTTTT.

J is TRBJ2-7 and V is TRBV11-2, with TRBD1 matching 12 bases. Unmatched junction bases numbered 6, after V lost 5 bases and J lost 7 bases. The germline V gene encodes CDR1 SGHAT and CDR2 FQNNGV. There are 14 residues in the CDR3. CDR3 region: CASSEGQGADEQYF. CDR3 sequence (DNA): TGTGCCAGCAGCGAGGGACAGGGGGCAGATGAGCAGTACTTC.

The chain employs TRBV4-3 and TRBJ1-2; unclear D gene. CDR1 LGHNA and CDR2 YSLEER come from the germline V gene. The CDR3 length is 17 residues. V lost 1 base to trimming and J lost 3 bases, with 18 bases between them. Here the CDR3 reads CASSQGGPGAEDYGYTF. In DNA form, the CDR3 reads TGCGCCAGCAGCCAAGGAGGCCCGGGAGCCGAGGACTATGGCTACACCTTC.

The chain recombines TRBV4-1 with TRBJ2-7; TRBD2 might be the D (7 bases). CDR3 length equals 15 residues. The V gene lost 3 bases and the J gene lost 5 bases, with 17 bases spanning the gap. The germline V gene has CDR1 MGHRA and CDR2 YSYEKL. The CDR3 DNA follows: TGCGCCAGCAGCCAGGGGGTACAGGGAGGGCACGAGCAGTACTTC. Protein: CASSQGVQGGHEQYF.

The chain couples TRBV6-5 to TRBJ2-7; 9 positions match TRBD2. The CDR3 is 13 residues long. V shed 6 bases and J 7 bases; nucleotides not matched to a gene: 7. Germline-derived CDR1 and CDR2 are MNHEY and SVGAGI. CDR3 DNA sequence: TGTGCCAGCAGCGCGGGGGGGGCAGGGGAGCAGTACTTC. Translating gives CASSAGGAGEQYF.

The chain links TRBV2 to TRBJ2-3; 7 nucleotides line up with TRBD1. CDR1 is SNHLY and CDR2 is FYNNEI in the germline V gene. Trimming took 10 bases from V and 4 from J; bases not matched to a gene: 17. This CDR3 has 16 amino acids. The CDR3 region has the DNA TGTGCCACCGAAACTTTGTACAGGGGTTCGGCAGATACGCAGTATTTT. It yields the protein CATETLYRGSADTQYF.

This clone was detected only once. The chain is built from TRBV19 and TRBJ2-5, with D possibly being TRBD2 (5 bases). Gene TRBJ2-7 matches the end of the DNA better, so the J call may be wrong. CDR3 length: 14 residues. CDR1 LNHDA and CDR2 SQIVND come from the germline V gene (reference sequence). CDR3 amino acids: CASSSGSAPYEQYF. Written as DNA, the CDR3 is TGTGCCAGTAGTAGCGGGTCAGCGCCCTACGAGCAGTACTTC.

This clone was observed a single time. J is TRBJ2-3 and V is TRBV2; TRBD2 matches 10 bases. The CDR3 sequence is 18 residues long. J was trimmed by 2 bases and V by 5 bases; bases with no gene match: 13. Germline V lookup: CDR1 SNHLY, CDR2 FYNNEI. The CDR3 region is CASSYPSGRVGITDTQYF. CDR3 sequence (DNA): TGTGCCAGCAGTTACCCTAGCGGGAGAGTAGGGATCACAGATACGCAGTATTTT.

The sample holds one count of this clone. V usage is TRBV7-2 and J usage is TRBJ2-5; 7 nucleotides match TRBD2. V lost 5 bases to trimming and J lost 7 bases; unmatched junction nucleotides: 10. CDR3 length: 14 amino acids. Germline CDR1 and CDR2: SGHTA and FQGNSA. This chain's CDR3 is CASSPRAGVGTQYF. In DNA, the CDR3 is TGTGCCAGCAGCCCCCGGGCGGGAGTGGGGACCCAGTACTTC.

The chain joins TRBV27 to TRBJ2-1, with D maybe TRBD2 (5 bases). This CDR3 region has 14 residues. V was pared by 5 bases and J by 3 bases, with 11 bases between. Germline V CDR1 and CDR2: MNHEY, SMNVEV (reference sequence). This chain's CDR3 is CASSPWTLYNEQFF. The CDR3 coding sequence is TGTGCCAGCAGTCCCTGGACTCTCTACAATGAGCAGTTCTTC.

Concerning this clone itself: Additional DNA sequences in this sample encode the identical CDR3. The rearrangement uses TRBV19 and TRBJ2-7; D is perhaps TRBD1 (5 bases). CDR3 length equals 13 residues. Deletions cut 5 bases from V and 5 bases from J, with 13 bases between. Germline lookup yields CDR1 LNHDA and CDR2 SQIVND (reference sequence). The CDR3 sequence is CASSAQGADEQYF. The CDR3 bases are TGTGCCAGTAGTGCACAAGGGGCGGACGAGCAGTACTTC. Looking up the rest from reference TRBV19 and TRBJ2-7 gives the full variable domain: DGGITQSPKYLFRKEGQNVTLSCEQNLNHDAMYWYRQDPGQGLRLIYYSQIVNDFQKGDIAEGYSVSREKKESFPLTVTSAQKNPTAFYLCASSAQGADEQYFGPGTRLTVT.

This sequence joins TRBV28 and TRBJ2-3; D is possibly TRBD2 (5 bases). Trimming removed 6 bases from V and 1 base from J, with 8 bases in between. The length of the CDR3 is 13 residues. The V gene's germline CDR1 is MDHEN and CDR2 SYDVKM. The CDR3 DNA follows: TGTGCCAGCAGCCTCGGGGGCACAGATACGCAGTATTTT. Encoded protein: CASSLGGTDTQYF.

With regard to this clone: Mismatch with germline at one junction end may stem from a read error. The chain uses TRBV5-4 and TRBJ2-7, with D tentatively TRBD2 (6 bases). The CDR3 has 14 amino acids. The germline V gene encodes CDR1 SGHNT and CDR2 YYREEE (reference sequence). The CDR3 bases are TGCGCCAGCAGCCAAGGGCTAGCGCGCTACGAGCAGTACTTC. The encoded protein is CASSQGLARYEQYF.

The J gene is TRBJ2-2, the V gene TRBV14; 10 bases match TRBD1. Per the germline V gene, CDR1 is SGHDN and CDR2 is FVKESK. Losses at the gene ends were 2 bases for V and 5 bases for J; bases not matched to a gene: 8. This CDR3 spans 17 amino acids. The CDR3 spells CASSQLRQGALTGELFF. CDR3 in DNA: TGTGCCAGCAGCCAACTGCGACAGGGGGCGCTTACCGGGGAGCTGTTTTTT.

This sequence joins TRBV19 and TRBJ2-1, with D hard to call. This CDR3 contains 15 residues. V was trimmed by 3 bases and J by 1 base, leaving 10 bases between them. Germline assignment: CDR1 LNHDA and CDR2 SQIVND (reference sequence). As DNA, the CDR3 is TGTGCCAGTAGTATTCTAGTGGTATCCTACAATGAGCAGTTCTTC. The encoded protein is CASSILVVSYNEQFF.